Following are 2 T cell receptor beta chains from one sample sequenced in a study of OX40 agonist ivuxolimab in advanced cancers. Library generation was performed with the immunoSEQ multiplex PCR assay. The immuneACCESS repertoire file appears here via TCRdb, limited to in-frame rearrangements. These files lack a portion of the clones; in checked studies, under half of the deficit traces to unresolved V genes, and the cause of the others is not known. This sample holds roughly 80,000 clones; roughly 80% were observed only once. Clones ranked in the top ten supply 1.5% to 2% of the sample. This specimen was CD4+ or CD8+ T cells sorted from blood, taken in a trial of the OX40 agonist ivuxolimab. All receptors come from an adult with an advanced solid tumor such as melanoma, head and neck, liver or kidney cancer.

V is TRBV9 and J is TRBJ1-3; the D is unclear. Germline V gene sequence: CDR1 SGDLS, CDR2 YYNGEE. Trimming left V 3 bases short and J 4 bases short, with 14 bases between. This CDR3 has 15 residues. The CDR3 protein is CASSDGEKTGNTIYF. CDR3 coding DNA: TGTGCCAGCAGCGATGGGGAGAAGACGGGAAACACCATATATTTT.

This clone has just one count. The gene calls are TRBV5-1 and TRBJ2-1; a weak D match, TRBD2 (5 bases). Germline values: CDR1 SGHRS, CDR2 YFSETQ. V was pared by 0 bases and J by 9 bases, with 22 bases between. The CDR3 covers 17 residues. For the CDR3, the DNA is TGCGCCAGCAGCTTGGCCGTGGCGGGCCCCGCTGGCGGTGAGCAGTTCTTC. Amino acid sequence: CASSLAVAGPAGGEQFF.